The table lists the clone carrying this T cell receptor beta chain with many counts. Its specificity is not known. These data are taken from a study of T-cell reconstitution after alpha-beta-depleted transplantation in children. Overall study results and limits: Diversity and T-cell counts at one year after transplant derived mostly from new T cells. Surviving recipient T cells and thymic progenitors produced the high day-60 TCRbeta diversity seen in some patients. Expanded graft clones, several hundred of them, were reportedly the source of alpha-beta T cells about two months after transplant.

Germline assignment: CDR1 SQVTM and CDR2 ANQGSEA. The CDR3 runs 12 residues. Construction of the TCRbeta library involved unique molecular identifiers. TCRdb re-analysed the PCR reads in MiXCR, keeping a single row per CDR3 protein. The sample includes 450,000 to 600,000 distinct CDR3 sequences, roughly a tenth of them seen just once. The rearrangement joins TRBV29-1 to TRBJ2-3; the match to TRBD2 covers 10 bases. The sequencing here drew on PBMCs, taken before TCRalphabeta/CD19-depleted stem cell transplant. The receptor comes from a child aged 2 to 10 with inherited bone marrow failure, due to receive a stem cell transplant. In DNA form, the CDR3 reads TGCAGTGTAGCGGGAGGAGCAGATACGCAGTATTTT. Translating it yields CSVAGGADTQYF.